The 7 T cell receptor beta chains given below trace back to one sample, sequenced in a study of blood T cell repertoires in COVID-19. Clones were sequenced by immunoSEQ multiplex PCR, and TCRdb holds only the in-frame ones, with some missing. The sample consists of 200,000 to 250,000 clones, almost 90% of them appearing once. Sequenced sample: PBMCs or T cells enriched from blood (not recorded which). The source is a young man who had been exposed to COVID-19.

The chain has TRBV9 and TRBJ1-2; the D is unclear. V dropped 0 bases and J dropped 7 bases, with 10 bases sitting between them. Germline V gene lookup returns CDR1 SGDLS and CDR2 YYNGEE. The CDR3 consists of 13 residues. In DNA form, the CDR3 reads TGTGCCAGCAGCGTAGTAAGGGAGGGTGGCTACACCTTC. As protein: CASSVVREGGYTF.

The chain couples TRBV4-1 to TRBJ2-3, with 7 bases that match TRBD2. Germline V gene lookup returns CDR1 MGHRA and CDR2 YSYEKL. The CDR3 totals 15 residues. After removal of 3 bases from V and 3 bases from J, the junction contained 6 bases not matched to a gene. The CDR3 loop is CASSQGERGTDTQYF. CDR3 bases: TGCGCCAGCAGCCAGGGGGAGCGGGGAACAGATACGCAGTATTTT.

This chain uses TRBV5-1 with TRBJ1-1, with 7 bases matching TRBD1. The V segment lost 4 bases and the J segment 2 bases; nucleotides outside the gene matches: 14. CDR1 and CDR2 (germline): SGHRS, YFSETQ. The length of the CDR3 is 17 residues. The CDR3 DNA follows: TGCGCCAGCAGCACTGGCAGGGGGGCGCTTCTTAACACTGAAGCTTTCTTT. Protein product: CASSTGRGALLNTEAFF.

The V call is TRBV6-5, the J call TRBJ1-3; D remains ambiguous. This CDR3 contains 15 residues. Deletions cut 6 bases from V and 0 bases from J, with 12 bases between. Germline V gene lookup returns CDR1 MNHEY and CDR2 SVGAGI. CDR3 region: CASRLASVSGNTIYF. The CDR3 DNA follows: TGTGCCAGCAGACTCGCGAGCGTCTCTGGAAACACCATATATTTT.

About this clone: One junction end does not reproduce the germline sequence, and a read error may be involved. The CDR3 nucleotides read TGCGCCAGCAGCCCCACAGGGGGGGTTAGGCGGGGAGCTGTTTTT. It is translated as CASSPTGGVRRGAVF. The rearrangement joins TRBV5-1 to TRBJ2-2, with D perhaps matching TRBD1 (8 bases). CDR3 length equals 15 residues. Per the germline V gene, CDR1 is SGHRS and CDR2 is YFSETQ.

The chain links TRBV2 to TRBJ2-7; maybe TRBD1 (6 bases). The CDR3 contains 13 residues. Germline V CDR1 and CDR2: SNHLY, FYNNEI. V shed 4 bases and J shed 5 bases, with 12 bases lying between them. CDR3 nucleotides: TGTGCCAGCAGTGGATCCACAGGGAACGAGCAGTACTTC. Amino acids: CASSGSTGNEQYF. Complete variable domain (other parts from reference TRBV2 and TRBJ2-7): EPEVTQTPSHQVTQMGQEVILRCVPISNHLYFYWYRQILGQKVEFLVSFYNNEISEKSEIFDDQFSVERPDGSNFTLKIRSTKLEDSAMYFCASSGSTGNEQYFGPGTRLTVT.

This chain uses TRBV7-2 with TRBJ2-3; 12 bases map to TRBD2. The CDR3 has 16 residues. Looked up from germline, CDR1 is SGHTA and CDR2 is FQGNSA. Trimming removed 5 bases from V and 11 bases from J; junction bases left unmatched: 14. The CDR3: CASSLQTSGGPWEQYF. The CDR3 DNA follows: TGTGCCAGCAGCCTCCAGACTAGCGGGGGCCCCTGGGAGCAGTATTTT.